This T cell receptor beta chain was documented in a study of blood T cell repertoires in COVID-19. Only in-frame clones appear in the TCRdb table, and some are missing; sequencing was by immunoSEQ multiplex PCR. The sample lists about 270,000 clones, approximately 90% occurring once. CDR1 MDHEN and CDR2 SYDVKM come from the germline V gene. After removal of 9 bases from V and 7 bases from J, the junction contained 2 bases not matched to a gene. This CDR3 region has 13 residues. The table lists this clone with a count of one. The chain uses TRBV28 and TRBJ2-1, with 14 bases lining up with TRBD2. The sample consisted of PBMCs or T cells enriched from blood (not recorded which). This TCR was recovered from a man between 35 and 55 years old who had been exposed to COVID-19. The CDR3 loop reads CASRLAGGNEQFF. The CDR3 DNA is TGTGCCAGTAGACTAGCGGGAGGGAATGAGCAGTTCTTC.